A single sample is the source of the 2 T cell receptor beta chains below, sequenced in a study of blood T cell repertoires in COVID-19. Profiling relied on immunoSEQ multiplex PCR, and the TCRdb table lists in-frame clones only, not all of them. The sample shows 75,000 to 90,000 clones, around nine tenths of them seen only once. The source material was peripheral blood. These receptors were collected from a human donor in a cohort sampled during active COVID-19.

The chain is built from TRBV19 and TRBJ1-5, with D unresolved. There are 14 residues in the CDR3. Germline CDR1 and CDR2: LNHDA and SQIVND (reference sequence). The CDR3 DNA is TGTGCAGCGGATACGGGTGTGGGAAGTCAGCCCCAGCATTTT. Translation: CAADTGVGSQPQHF.

V gene TRBV9 combines with J gene TRBJ1-2; possibly TRBD1 for D (5 bases). V lost 0 bases, J lost 3 bases, and 12 bases lay in between. The CDR3 has 15 residues. Germline V CDR1 and CDR2: SGDLS, YYNGEE. CDR3 coding DNA: TGTGCCAGCAGCGTAGGAACAGGAGACGACTATGGCTACACCTTC. Its protein is CASSVGTGDDYGYTF.